This TCR beta chain appears in the sequencing data of a study of blood T cells in healthy people across ages. Across the whole study: The template switching approach captured approximately one barcoded beta molecule for every two T cells. Overall study results and limits: Diversity of TCR beta correlated strongly with naive T cell percentage.

Alongside a J-beta primer mix, a sample-barcoded 5' primer served in a second PCR lasting roughly 7 to 11 cycles. A template-switch adaptor containing 12 random nucleotides labeled each cDNA molecule. MiXCR was run by TCRdb on the 5' RACE reads, yielding one entry per CDR3 protein. Of hundreds of thousands of distinct CDR3 sequences listed, 29% are singletons. Germline lookup yields CDR1 SGHRS and CDR2 YFSETQ. Trimming cost V 1 base and J 3 bases; bases outside gene matches: 5. The CDR3 contains 15 residues. This clonotype was found many times. Its antigen is currently unknown. It was approximately 10 milliliters of peripheral blood that were drawn from each donor.

This sequence was found in a woman at least 80 years old in good health. Sequenced input: blood. The chain is built from TRBV5-1 and TRBJ2-5; TRBD2 aligns across 8 bases. The DNA for the CDR3 is TGCGCCAGCAGCTTGACAGGGCGGGGGGAAGAGACCCAGTACTTC. Its protein is CASSLTGRGEETQYF. The complete variable domain, with remaining parts taken from reference TRBV5-1 and TRBJ2-5, reads KAGVTQTPRYLIKTRGQQVTLSCSPISGHRSVSWYQQTPGQGLQFLFEYFSETQRNKGNFPGRFSGRQFSNSRSEMNVSTLELGDSALYLCASSLTGRGEETQYFGPGTRLLVL.